The 13 T cell receptor beta chains given below trace back to one sample, sequenced in a study of blood T cell repertoires in COVID-19. Some clones are missing from TCRdb's copy, which holds only in-frame ones; the method was immunoSEQ multiplex PCR. The sample lists 95,000 to 150,000 clones; approximately 74% were seen once. Material: peripheral blood. Receptors originate from a man aged 60 to 75 with acute or convalescent COVID-19.

V gene TRBV6-6 combines with J gene TRBJ1-1; 7 positions match TRBD1. CDR3 length equals 14 residues. The trim removed 10 bases at V and 0 bases at J, leaving 8 bases unmatched. Germline lookup yields CDR1 MNHNY and CDR2 SVGAGI (reference sequence). The CDR3 region is CATQGVPLNTEAFF. DNA for the CDR3: TGTGCCACCCAGGGGGTCCCCCTGAACACTGAAGCTTTCTTT.

This clone was seen a single time. CDR3 sequence reads: CASSLLPGGATDTQYF. The CDR3, as DNA: TGTGCCAGCAGCTTACTGCCGGGGGGGGCCACAGATACGCAGTATTTT. The chain has TRBV11-2 and TRBJ2-3, with TRBD2 matching 8 bases. Germline assignment: CDR1 SGHAT and CDR2 FQNNGV. The length of the CDR3 is 16 residues. Trimming cost V 2 bases and J 2 bases; bases outside gene matches: 6.

This chain joins TRBV27 and TRBJ1-6; D not certain. The CDR3 is made up of 16 amino acids. Trimming removed 3 bases from V and 3 bases from J, with 12 bases in between. Germline V gene sequence: CDR1 MNHEY, CDR2 SMNVEV (reference sequence). CDR3 nucleotide sequence: TGTGCCAGCAGTTTGGGTCCGACTGTCTATAATTCACCCCTCCACTTT. This translates into CASSLGPTVYNSPLHF.

V usage is TRBV18 and J usage is TRBJ1-5; 8 bases match TRBD1. V was clipped by 2 bases and J by 3 bases; unmatched bases: 6. CDR1 is KGHSH, CDR2 LQKENI, per germline. CDR3 length equals 16 residues. CDR3 protein: CASSPNSTGDNQPQHF. The CDR3 nucleotides are TGTGCCAGCTCACCAAACTCGACAGGGGACAATCAGCCCCAGCATTTT.

This chain connects TRBV6-5 to TRBJ1-5; perhaps TRBD1 as D (6 bases). Per the germline V gene, CDR1 is MNHEY and CDR2 is SVGAGI. Trimming removed 6 bases from V and 4 bases from J, with 13 bases in between. The CDR3 consists of 14 residues. The CDR3 nucleotides are TGTGCCAGCAGCTCCGGGACAAAGAATCAGCCCCAGCATTTT. This gives the protein CASSSGTKNQPQHF.

The chain recombines TRBV7-9 with TRBJ2-1, with 8 bases matching TRBD2. The germline V gene encodes CDR1 SEHNR and CDR2 FQNEAQ (reference sequence). This CDR3 has 17 amino acids. Trimming cost V 4 bases and J 0 bases; bases outside gene matches: 8. CDR3 DNA sequence: TGTGCCAGCAGCTCCCAAGGCGGGGGGAGCTCCTACAATGAGCAGTTCTTC. Amino acid sequence: CASSSQGGGSSYNEQFF. The full variable domain, rest sourced from reference TRBV7-9 and TRBJ2-1, is DTGVSQNPRHKITKRGQNVTFRCDPISEHNRLYWYRQTLGQGPEFLTYFQNEAQLEKSRLLSDRFSAERPKGSFSTLEIQRTEQGDSAMYLCASSSQGGGSSYNEQFFGPGTRLTVL.

This chain uses TRBV5-1 with TRBJ2-1, with a weak D call TRBD1 (5 bases). The length of the CDR3 is 14 residues. V was trimmed by 3 bases and J by 9 bases, leaving 16 bases between them. In germline, CDR1 is SGHRS, CDR2 YFSETQ. CDR3 amino acids: CASSSDEWGFEQFF. The CDR3 DNA reads TGCGCCAGCAGCTCCGACGAATGGGGCTTTGAGCAGTTCTTC.

The chain recombines TRBV27 with TRBJ1-5; TRBD1 might be the D (6 bases). CDR3 size: 15 residues. V was cut by 5 bases and J by 0 bases, with 11 bases left in between. Germline CDR1 MNHEY, CDR2 SMNVEV (reference sequence). CDR3 sequence: CASSTDRSSNQPQHF. CDR3 coding DNA: TGTGCCAGCAGTACAGACAGGAGTAGCAATCAGCCCCAGCATTTT.

The V and J genes are TRBV2 and TRBJ1-2; perhaps TRBD1 as D (5 bases). The CDR3 has 12 amino acids. Germline CDR1 reads SNHLY; CDR2 reads FYNNEI. The V and J ends lost 8 bases and 8 bases respectively, with 15 bases between them. CDR3 residues: CASRADGHGYTF. The CDR3 nucleotides read TGTGCCAGCCGTGCCGATGGACACGGCTACACCTTC.

This clone was detected once. The chain links TRBV12-3 or TRBV12-4 to TRBJ1-2; TRBD1 aligns across 7 bases. The CDR3 sequence is 12 residues long. The trim removed 6 bases at V and 5 bases at J, leaving 3 bases unmatched. CDR3 region: CASRPGGYGYTF. The DNA for the CDR3 is TGTGCCAGCAGACCAGGGGGGTATGGCTACACCTTC.

The rearrangement links TRBV2 to TRBJ2-3; D possibly corresponds to TRBD2 (5 bases). V was pared by 7 bases and J by 2 bases, with 16 bases between. Germline V lookup: CDR1 SNHLY, CDR2 FYNNEI. CDR3 length equals 15 residues. The CDR3 loop is CASIGSSADTDTQYF. CDR3 bases: TGTGCCAGCATTGGGAGTAGCGCCGACACAGATACGCAGTATTTT.

This rearrangement joins TRBV7-9 to TRBJ2-3; TRBD1 agrees at 9 bases. Germline CDR1 reads SEHNR; CDR2 reads FQNEAQ (reference sequence). V was pared by 3 bases and J by 3 bases, with 7 bases of the junction left unmatched. This CDR3 is built from 16 residues. The CDR3 sequence is CASSFSIGQGTDTQYF. The CDR3 nucleotides are TGTGCCAGCAGCTTTAGTATAGGACAGGGGACAGATACGCAGTATTTT.

The chain recombines TRBV4-1 with TRBJ2-3; 10 nucleotides align to TRBD2. The V and J ends lost 4 bases and 3 bases, in that order; junction bases with no gene match: 13. The germline CDR1 and CDR2 sequences are MGHRA and YSYEKL. The CDR3 loop spans 18 amino acids. The CDR3 loop reads CASSLTLSAGGNTDTQYF. The CDR3 coding sequence is TGCGCCAGCAGCCTTACCTTATCAGCGGGGGGGAATACAGATACGCAGTATTTT.